The source of this T cell receptor beta chain is a study of PD-1 blockade in mismatch repair-deficient tumors. Study-level information: Patients had approximately 12 mismatch repair-deficient cancer types, all previously treated and progressing.

The CDR3 is made up of 19 amino acids. Germline values: CDR1 SGHAT, CDR2 FQNNGV. The V segment lost 1 base and the J segment 0 bases; nucleotides outside the gene matches: 9. Measured with immunoSEQ multiplex PCR; TCRdb has only the in-frame clones, and not every one. In the table there are about 51,000 clones, around 80% of which are singletons. Material: peripheral blood, obtained 4 weeks after starting pembrolizumab. The receptor was derived from an adult with mismatch repair-deficient cancer. The chain uses TRBV11-2 and TRBJ2-1, with TRBD2 matching over 10 bases. The CDR3 protein is CASSLVYWIAGGSYNEQFF. The CDR3 nucleotides read TGTGCCAGCAGCTTAGTCTATTGGATAGCGGGAGGCTCCTACAATGAGCAGTTCTTC.